This T cell receptor beta chain was recovered during a study of blood T cells in healthy people across ages. V was cut by 2 bases and J by 6 bases, with 19 bases left in between. Germline V CDR1 and CDR2: SGDLS, YYNGEE. The CDR3 extends over 16 amino acids. A second PCR of 7 to 11 cycles used a sample-barcoded 5' primer and a J-beta primer mix. TCRdb passed the 5' RACE reads through MiXCR, listing each CDR3 protein once. The sample lists 800,000 or so distinct CDR3 sequences; 20% to 25% were seen once. The same specimen was also included in a second study, on T cells of mothers and their children.

The chain combines TRBV9 with TRBJ2-3; D may be TRBD1 or TRBD2 (6 bases each). Sequenced input: blood. The receptor comes from a boy aged 10-17 years in good health. In DNA form, the CDR3 reads TGTGCCAGCAGCGTTTATGGAGGGGGGATCACGGATACGCAGTATTTT. It encodes CASSVYGGGITDTQYF. The full variable domain, its missing parts supplied by reference TRBV9 and TRBJ2-3, is DSGVTQTPKHLITATGQRVTLRCSPRSGDLSVYWYQQSLDQGLQFLIQYYNGEERAKGNILERFSAQQFPDLHSELNLSSLELGDSALYFCASSVYGGGITDTQYFGPGTRLTVL.